A selection of T cell receptor beta chains follows, all from one sample in a study of CD8+ T cells in alopecia areata. Profiling relied on immunoSEQ multiplex PCR, and the TCRdb table lists in-frame clones only, not all of them. The data hold tens of thousands of clones, with approximately 58% observed a single time. Sample: CD8+ T cells sorted from blood, taken at week 0. These receptors all stem from a human donor with alopecia areata. Each CDR3 is given with its conserved first and last residue. D genes are given only for firm matches. Some rows mark clone size as missing; the rest say once, few, many or name a class of expanded clone.

CDR3nt,CDR3aa,j_gene,len,d_gene,abundance,v_gene
TGCAGTGCTCATTGGACTAGCGGGGTAAGCTTC,CSAHWTSGVSF,TRBJ2-7,11,TRBD2,-,TRBV20-1
TGTGCCAGCAGCTCCCAGTCAGGGGGTCATGGCTACACCTTC,CASSSQSGGHGYTF,TRBJ1-2,14,TRBD1,-,TRBV9
TGCGCCAGCAGCCACTCTATAACCGCGAACACCGGGGAGCTGTTTTTT,CASSHSITANTGELFF,TRBJ2-2,16,-,few,TRBV4-1
TGTGCCAGCAGCTTAGACAGGAACACTGAAGCTTTCTTT,CASSLDRNTEAFF,TRBJ1-1,13,-,once,TRBV11-2
TGCAGCGCCAAGACGACGTGGGCCGGGGAGCTGTTTTTT,CSAKTTWAGELFF,TRBJ2-2,13,-,-,TRBV29-1
TGTGCCAGCAACAAAGGGCCAACAGGGGTCGATGAGCAGTTCTTC,CASNKGPTGVDEQFF,TRBJ2-1,15,TRBD1,-,TRBV27
TGTGCCAGCAGCCCCGGGACAGGGTCCGGGGAGCTGTTTTTT,CASSPGTGSGELFF,TRBJ2-2,14,TRBD1,-,TRBV6-6
TGCGCCAGCAGCCAAGGGACGGCTAGCACAGATACGCAGTATTTT,CASSQGTASTDTQYF,TRBJ2-3,15,-,-,TRBV4-1
TGTGCCAGCGGGCAGGGCCCCTACGAGCAGTACTTC,CASGQGPYEQYF,TRBJ2-7,12,-,medium-sized,TRBV6-5
TGTGCCAGCACCGAAGGGGTGGATACGCAGTATTTT,CASTEGVDTQYF,TRBJ2-3,12,-,-,TRBV2
TGTGCCAGCAGCTTAGGGGCTAGCGGCTCCTACGAGCAGTACTTC,CASSLGASGSYEQYF,TRBJ2-7,15,TRBD2,-,TRBV7-6
TGTGCCAGCAGCTTTAGCACAGATACGCAGTATTTT,CASSFSTDTQYF,TRBJ2-3,12,-,-,TRBV13
TGTGCCAGCAGCTTGGACCTTGGACGGAGCTCTGGGGCCAACGTCCTGACTTTC,CASSLDLGRSSGANVLTF,TRBJ2-6,18,-,-,TRBV5-6
TGTGCCAGCAGCCTCATCCCCCACGGGACAGGACCACTGAACACTGAAGCTTTCTTT,CASSLIPHGTGPLNTEAFF,TRBJ1-1,19,TRBD1,-,TRBV14
TGTGCCAGCAGTGTCACCTACGAGCAGTACTTC,CASSVTYEQYF,TRBJ2-7,11,-,-,TRBV25-1
TGTGCCAGCAGTGTGACTAGCGGGAGGTGGGCAGATACGCAGTATTTT,CASSVTSGRWADTQYF,TRBJ2-3,16,TRBD2,-,TRBV27
TGTGCCAGCACCCCCGATCCGGGGGGAAACATTCAGTACTTC,CASTPDPGGNIQYF,TRBJ2-4,14,TRBD2,few,TRBV5-4
TGTGCCAGCAGTTTAGGGACGGGGCTTGGCGAGCAGTACTTC,CASSLGTGLGEQYF,TRBJ2-7,14,-,-,TRBV28
TGTGCCAGCAGTGACAGTCGGGGCTATGGCTACACCTTC,CASSDSRGYGYTF,TRBJ1-2,13,-,-,TRBV6-5
TGTGCCTGGAGGATAAATCTAGCGGTGCTCTTC,CAWRINLAVLF,TRBJ2-1,11,TRBD2,once,TRBV30
TGTGCCAGCAGTGACCCAGGGAATATCTACGAGCAGTACTTC,CASSDPGNIYEQYF,TRBJ2-7,14,-,-,TRBV2
TGTGCCAGCAGCTTGGAACTAGCGGGAGAGCTCACAGATACGCAGTATTTT,CASSLELAGELTDTQYF,TRBJ2-3,17,TRBD2,-,TRBV11-2
TGTGCCAGCAGGGAGAGACCGGGTGATCAGCCCCAGCATTTT,CASRERPGDQPQHF,TRBJ1-5,14,-,-,TRBV27
TGTGCCAGCAGCTCCGCTTTGGGCGACGAGCAGTACTTC,CASSSALGDEQYF,TRBJ2-7,13,-,-,TRBV7-9
TGTGCCAGCAGCGTAGGTAGCGGGAGGGCCCGAGAGACCCAGTACTTC,CASSVGSGRARETQYF,TRBJ2-5,16,TRBD2,-,TRBV9
TGCAGCGCCAGGGCCCGGGGGCAAGAGACCCAGTACTTC,CSARARGQETQYF,TRBJ2-5,13,-,few,TRBV29-1
TGTGCCAGCAGTGAAGTTCCGAATCAGCCCCAGCATTTT,CASSEVPNQPQHF,TRBJ1-5,13,-,-,TRBV2
TGCGCCAGCAGCTTGCCGGGGTCCCCTGAAGCTTTCTTT,CASSLPGSPEAFF,TRBJ1-1,13,-,few,TRBV5-1
TGTGCCAGCAGCTTATCTCTAGCGGGGAAAGAGACCCAGTACTTC,CASSLSLAGKETQYF,TRBJ2-5,15,TRBD2,-,TRBV11-1
TGCAGCGCTGGCGCAGGGCCCTCCTACGAGCAGTACTTC,CSAGAGPSYEQYF,TRBJ2-7,13,-,-,TRBV29-1
TGTGCCAGCAGCGGGACAGGGGACTATGGCTACACCTTC,CASSGTGDYGYTF,TRBJ1-2,13,TRBD1,few,TRBV5-6
TGTGCCAGCAGCGCAACGACAGGGCTGAACACTGAAGCTTTCTTT,CASSATTGLNTEAFF,TRBJ1-1,15,TRBD1,-,TRBV7-9
TGTGCCAGCAGCTTGGTTGAGGAGGGTGGCACTGAAGCTTTCTTT,CASSLVEEGGTEAFF,TRBJ1-1,15,-,once,TRBV5-4
TGCGCCAGCAGCCAAGAAGGCGGGACAGTTAATCAGCCCCAGCATTTT,CASSQEGGTVNQPQHF,TRBJ1-5,16,TRBD1,-,TRBV4-1
TGTGCCAGCAGATCCGGACCGCTCTATGGCTACACCTTC,CASRSGPLYGYTF,TRBJ1-2,13,-,-,TRBV28
TGCGCCAGCAGCCAAGGACAGCGCTCCTACAATGAGCAGTTCTTC,CASSQGQRSYNEQFF,TRBJ2-1,15,-,few,TRBV4-1
TGTGCCAGCAGCCAAGATACAGGCGGCTACACCTTC,CASSQDTGGYTF,TRBJ1-2,12,-,-,TRBV4-2
TGTGCCAGCAGCTTATCGGGCACAGGGAGCTCCTACGAGCAGTACTTC,CASSLSGTGSSYEQYF,TRBJ2-7,16,-,-,TRBV7-6
TGTGCCAGCACCACTGGGCGACAGGGCTCCTACGAGCAGTACTTC,CASTTGRQGSYEQYF,TRBJ2-7,15,TRBD1,-,TRBV6-5
TGCGCCAGCAGCCTAGAGGACAGGGGGGGCAATCAGCCCCAGCATTTT,CASSLEDRGGNQPQHF,TRBJ1-5,16,TRBD1,-,TRBV4-1
TGCAGCGCTTCAGCGGGGAACACTGAAGCTTTCTTT,CSASAGNTEAFF,TRBJ1-1,12,-,-,TRBV29-1
TGTGCCAGCAGCTCTACAAACACCGGGGAGCTGTTTTTT,CASSSTNTGELFF,TRBJ2-2,13,-,-,TRBV7-9
TGTGCCAGCAGTGAATTCGGAGGGAGCCCCTACGAGCAGTACTTC,CASSEFGGSPYEQYF,TRBJ2-7,15,-,many,TRBV25-1
TGCAGCGCCGTGACAGGGACGGAGGGCTACACCTTC,CSAVTGTEGYTF,TRBJ1-2,12,TRBD1,-,TRBV29-1
TGTGCCAGCAGCACGGGACTCGTCAATGAGCAGTTCTTC,CASSTGLVNEQFF,TRBJ2-1,13,-,few,TRBV9
TGTGCCTGGGGCGGGGGACAAGGGACCCAGTACTTC,CAWGGGQGTQYF,TRBJ2-5,12,-,few,TRBV30
TGTGCCAGCAGCTCCGGACTAGCCGGGGGGACTGAGCAGTTCTTC,CASSSGLAGGTEQFF,TRBJ2-1,15,TRBD2,-,TRBV7-9
TGTGCCAGCAGCAAGGGGACTAGCGGGACGCAGACCCAGTACTTC,CASSKGTSGTQTQYF,TRBJ2-5,15,TRBD2,few,TRBV27
TGCGCCAGCAGCCAGGCCGGGACTAGCGGGAGGAACGAGCAGTACTTC,CASSQAGTSGRNEQYF,TRBJ2-7,16,TRBD2,few,TRBV4-3
TGCGCCAGCAGCTGGATAAGTACTAGCGCCGAGCAGTACTTC,CASSWISTSAEQYF,TRBJ2-7,14,TRBD2,few,TRBV5-1
TGTGCCTGTCTGGAGGTTATCACAGATACGCAGTATTTT,CACLEVITDTQYF,TRBJ2-3,13,-,-,TRBV30
TGTGCCAGCAGCTCATACAGGGCTGGGGCCAACGTCCTGACTTTC,CASSSYRAGANVLTF,TRBJ2-6,15,-,-,TRBV7-9
TGTGCCAGCAGTTACGCAGGGTTTCGCTACGAGCAGTACTTC,CASSYAGFRYEQYF,TRBJ2-7,14,-,-,TRBV6-5
TGTGCCTGGAGCTTCGCGCGCGGGAGCTATGGCTACACCTTC,CAWSFARGSYGYTF,TRBJ1-2,14,-,-,TRBV30
TGCAGCGTTGATGAGGGGTCAGATACGCAGTATTTT,CSVDEGSDTQYF,TRBJ2-3,12,-,-,TRBV29-1
TGTGCCTGGAGTGTAGGGACGTCGAACACCGGGGAGCTGTTTTTT,CAWSVGTSNTGELFF,TRBJ2-2,15,-,-,TRBV30
TGCGCCAGCAGCTTGGATCCGGGGAACAACTATGGCTACACCTTC,CASSLDPGNNYGYTF,TRBJ1-2,15,-,-,TRBV5-1
TGTGCCAGCAGCCCCGGGACTAGCCATGAGCAGTTCTTC,CASSPGTSHEQFF,TRBJ2-1,13,TRBD2,-,TRBV9
TGCAGCGTTGATGCATCTACGAGCAATGAGCAGTTCTTC,CSVDASTSNEQFF,TRBJ2-1,13,-,-,TRBV29-1
TGCGCCAGCAGTAGGTGGACACCACAAGAGACCCAGTACTTC,CASSRWTPQETQYF,TRBJ2-5,14,-,-,TRBV23-1